This paragraph reports one T cell receptor beta chain. The germline V and J ends were trimmed by 3 bases and 4 bases, with 25 bases remaining between them. The CDR3 has 18 amino acids. Per germline, CDR1 LGHDT and CDR2 YNNKEL (reference sequence). The source of the sample is a study of CD8 T cells in Susac syndrome. After extraction with the RNeasy kit, about 0.45 to 1 ug of the RNA was reverse transcribed using random hexamers. Amplification of TCR beta CDR3 used immunoSEQ multiplex PCR across 54 Vbeta and 13 Jbeta. From the immunoSEQ multiplex PCR reads, TCRdb called clonotypes with MiXCR, one entry per CDR3 protein. The table lists some 190,000 distinct CDR3 sequences, over 85% of them singletons, with about 0.1% in the top ten.

This chain links TRBV3-1 with TRBJ2-7, with D perhaps given as TRBD1 or TRBD2 (6 bases each). Sequencing was performed on CD4+ T cells from PBMCs. This receptor was obtained from a human donor in good health. The CDR3 spells CASSHKPGGGGRTYEQYF. The DNA of the CDR3 is TGTGCCAGCAGCCATAAACCCGGAGGAGGGGGGAGGACGTACGAGCAGTACTTC.